This entry lists 21 T cell receptor beta chains sequenced from one sample in a study of Ad26.COV2.S vaccination and SARS-CoV-2 variants. The treatment is: around 19 received Ad26.COV2.S at low or high dose, single or two shots; 5 received placebo; per-sample allocation not given. Day 63 after the first vaccine or placebo injection was the time point for sampling. Assay used: immunoSEQ multiplex PCR; TCRdb lists only in-frame clones, some missing. The repertoire holds some 350,000 clones, with 90% as singletons. Here the sequenced sample was peripheral blood, taken in a trial of Ad26.COV2.S vaccine versus placebo. The origin of the receptors is a person aged 18 to 59 who received the Ad26.COV2.S COVID-19 vaccine or a placebo.

This clone has a single count. V gene TRBV11-1 combines with J gene TRBJ1-1; the D is unclear. CDR3 size: 13 residues. V lost 5 bases and J lost 1, with 8 bases in between. Looked up from germline, CDR1 is SGHAT and CDR2 is FQDESV (reference sequence). CDR3 sequence (DNA): TGTGCCAGCAGCGCGGGTTGGAACACTGAAGCTTTCTTT. It encodes CASSAGWNTEAFF. The variable domain in full, with the rest retrieved from reference TRBV11-1 and TRBJ1-1, is EAEVAQSPRYKITEKSQAVAFWCDPISGHATLYWYRQILGQGPELLVQFQDESVVDDSQLPKDRFSAERLKGVDSTLKIQPAELGDSAMYLCASSAGWNTEAFFGQGTRLTVV.

The chain is built from TRBV5-1 and TRBJ2-7; D is unclear. CDR1 is SGHRS, CDR2 YFSETQ, per germline. The CDR3 has 13 residues. V was shortened by 0 bases and J by 3 bases, with 7 bases between the two germline ends. CDR3: CASSLEADYEQYF. CDR3 nucleotide sequence: TGCGCCAGCAGCTTGGAGGCCGACTACGAGCAGTACTTC.

The chain recombines TRBV6-2 or TRBV6-3 with TRBJ2-7; D gene uncertain. Trimming shortened V by 4 bases and J by 3 bases, and 19 bases separated the two germline ends. Germline V gene sequence: CDR1 MNHEY, CDR2 SVGEGT. The CDR3 runs 16 residues. CDR3: CASSSLASFPLYEQYF. The CDR3 nucleotides read TGTGCCAGCAGTTCCCTCGCCTCCTTCCCCCTCTACGAGCAGTACTTC.

The chain is built from TRBV6-2 or TRBV6-3 and TRBJ2-3; D is undetermined. CDR1 is MNHEY and CDR2 is SVGEGT in the germline V gene. This CDR3 region has 14 residues. V lost 6 bases and J lost 4, with 14 bases in between. DNA of the CDR3: TGTGCCAGCAGCAATACAGAGGCAGCAGATACGCAGTATTTT. Encoded protein: CASSNTEAADTQYF.

V gene TRBV10-3 combines with J gene TRBJ2-7, with D unresolved. Germline V gene sequence: CDR1 ENHRY, CDR2 SYGVKD. Trimming pared 0 bases from V and 5 bases from J, leaving 8 bases between. The CDR3 loop spans 13 amino acids. This CDR3 is CAISESPAHEQYV. Written as DNA, the CDR3 is TGTGCCATCAGTGAGTCCCCGGCCCACGAGCAGTACGTC.

The V call is TRBV27, the J call TRBJ1-2; D perhaps matches TRBD1 (5 bases). CDR3 size: 14 residues. Trimming removed 2 bases from V and 4 bases from J, with 11 bases in between. CDR1 is MNHEY, CDR2 SMNVEV, per germline (reference sequence). CDR3: CASSLGGWSYGYTF. CDR3 in DNA: TGTGCCAGCAGTTTAGGGGGATGGAGCTATGGCTACACCTTC.

The chain has TRBV18 and TRBJ1-2; 8 bases fit TRBD1. V trimming: 1 base; J trimming: 6 bases; junction bases outside the gene matches: 13. This CDR3 has 17 amino acids. Per the germline V gene, CDR1 is KGHSH and CDR2 is LQKENI. The CDR3: CASSPLGSGTGLNGYTF. The CDR3 DNA is TGTGCCAGCTCACCACTTGGCTCCGGGACAGGTTTAAATGGCTACACCTTC.

This clone was seen just once. This sequence joins TRBV10-2 and TRBJ2-3; D unresolved. The CDR3 is made up of 11 amino acids. Germline V gene lookup returns CDR1 WSHSY and CDR2 SAAADI. Trimming shortened V by 10 bases and J by 11 bases, and 16 bases separated the two germline ends. The CDR3 nucleotides are TGCGCCATCCTGTTTGGGTATGAGCAGTATTTT. The encoded protein is CAILFGYEQYF.

The gene calls are TRBV7-2 and TRBJ2-7; 7 bases are shared with TRBD2. Germline-derived CDR1 and CDR2 are SGHTA and FQGNSA. Trimming removed 1 base from V and 3 bases from J; junction bases left unmatched: 6. This CDR3 region has 15 residues. The CDR3 nucleotides are TGTGCCAGCAGCTTAGAGCGGGGCTTTTACTACGAGCAGTACTTC. Encoded protein: CASSLERGFYYEQYF.

The V call is TRBV5-1, the J call TRBJ1-2; 11 nucleotides match TRBD1. Looked up from germline, CDR1 is SGHRS and CDR2 is YFSETQ. Trimming cost V 2 bases and J 0 bases; bases outside gene matches: 9. CDR3 length equals 18 residues. DNA of the CDR3: TGCGCCAGCAGCTTTTTGCGGTTGGACAGGGGGCCTAACTATGGCTACACCTTC. This gives the protein CASSFLRLDRGPNYGYTF.

This chain links TRBV15 with TRBJ1-4, with 10 bases that match TRBD1. From germline, CDR1 is LNHNV and CDR2 YYDKDF (reference sequence). V trimming: 3 bases; J trimming: 8 bases; junction bases outside the gene matches: 6. This CDR3 contains 15 residues. CDR3 nucleotide sequence: TGTGCCACCAGCAGTGCGGGACAGGGGAGCGAAAAACTGTTTTTT. Its protein product is CATSSAGQGSEKLFF.

The chain carries TRBV19 and TRBJ2-1; 9 positions match TRBD2. Germline CDR1 and CDR2: LNHDA and SQIVND (reference sequence). This CDR3 comprises 15 residues. Trimming cost V 6 bases and J 3 bases; bases outside gene matches: 6. For the CDR3, the DNA is TGTGCCAGTAGCCCTACTAGCGGGCTCTACAATGAGCAGTTCTTC. Amino acid sequence: CASSPTSGLYNEQFF.

As concerns this clone: This same CDR3 is encoded by further DNA sequences in the sample. The chain links TRBV2 to TRBJ2-6, with D hard to call. Per germline, CDR1 SNHLY and CDR2 FYNNEI. Trimming removed 2 bases at V and 0 bases at J, with 8 bases between. This CDR3 region has 16 residues. The CDR3 sequence is CASSENSYSGANVLTF. CDR3 nucleotide sequence: TGTGCCAGCAGTGAAAACTCGTACTCTGGGGCCAACGTCCTGACTTTC.

The V gene is TRBV3-1 (or the pseudogene TRBV3-2), the J gene TRBJ1-5; tentative D call: TRBD1 (5 bases). This CDR3 is 13 amino acids long. V was trimmed by 5 bases and J by 4 bases, leaving 9 bases between them. Germline assignment: CDR1 LGHDT and CDR2 YNNKEL (reference sequence). The chain's CDR3 is CASSGTGNQPQHF. As DNA, the CDR3 is TGTGCCAGCAGCGGGACGGGGAATCAGCCCCAGCATTTT.

The J gene is TRBJ1-4, the V gene TRBV4-3; unclear D gene. CDR3 length: 16 residues. Germline V gene lookup returns CDR1 LGHNA and CDR2 YSLEER. V was pared by 3 bases and J by 7 bases, with 18 bases between. The CDR3 nucleotides are TGCGCCAGCAGCCATCCCGCCCGGGGTGGCGGTGAAAAACTGTTTTTT. Translation gives CASSHPARGGGEKLFF.

The chain uses TRBV5-4 and TRBJ1-1; D is unclear. Germline values: CDR1 SGHNT, CDR2 YYREEE (reference sequence). This CDR3 has 13 residues. Deletions cut 5 bases from V and 2 bases from J, with 10 bases between. CDR3 DNA sequence: TGTGCCAGCAGAAGTTTCGGTAACACTGAAGCTTTCTTT. Translation: CASRSFGNTEAFF.

This clone was detected once. The chain links TRBV23-1 to TRBJ2-7; D call uncertain. TRBV23-1 falls under the ORF class, with uncertain function. The CDR3 has 16 amino acids. With 3 bases removed from V and 2 bases from J, the gap between germline ends came to 17 bases. The DNA for the CDR3 is TGCGCCAGCAGTCATCCTGCCATTTATCCACCCTACGAGCAGTACTTC. Translation gives CASSHPAIYPPYEQYF.

The chain recombines TRBV7-9 with TRBJ2-7, with D perhaps TRBD1 (5 bases). With 5 bases removed from V and 6 bases from J, the gap between germline ends came to 20 bases. CDR1 and CDR2 from the germline V gene are SEHNR and FQNEAQ (reference sequence). This CDR3 is built from 15 residues. CDR3 amino acids: CASSVLQGKYSEQYF. The CDR3 nucleotides read TGTGCCAGCAGCGTTTTGCAGGGAAAATATAGCGAGCAGTACTTC. The variable domain in full, completed from reference TRBV7-9 and TRBJ2-7, reads DTGVSQNPRHKITKRGQNVTFRCDPISEHNRLYWYRQTLGQGPEFLTYFQNEAQLEKSRLLSDRFSAERPKGSFSTLEIQRTEQGDSAMYLCASSVLQGKYSEQYFGPGTRLTVT.

The chain is built from TRBV7-9 and TRBJ1-5; no definite D call. The CDR3 runs to 14 residues. CDR1 and CDR2 (germline): SEHNR, FQNEAQ (reference sequence). The V end was cut by 2 bases, the J end by 4 bases, with 9 bases between. CDR3 coding DNA: TGTGCCAGCAGCTTAAGTACATTAAATCAGCCCCAGCATTTT. It specifies CASSLSTLNQPQHF.

V usage is TRBV5-4 and J usage is TRBJ1-2; D is possibly TRBD1 (6 bases). Trimming shortened V by 4 bases and J by 8 bases, and 12 bases separated the two germline ends. The V gene's germline CDR1 is SGHNT and CDR2 YYREEE (reference sequence). CDR3 size: 12 residues. Here the CDR3 reads CASSPGGQGYTF. The CDR3 DNA sequence: TGTGCCAGCAGCCCCGGGGGGCAAGGCTACACCTTC.

The chain has TRBV15 and TRBJ2-7; possible D gene TRBD1, 6 bases. Trimming shortened V by 0 bases and J by 6 bases, and 9 bases separated the two germline ends. The CDR3 is 13 residues long. Germline V gives CDR1 LNHNV, CDR2 YYDKDF (reference sequence). The CDR3 nucleotides read TGTGCCACCAGCAGAGATGCAGGGGTCGAGCAGTACTTC. Protein product: CATSRDAGVEQYF.